This T cell receptor (beta chain) emerged from a study of blood T cell repertoires in COVID-19. Background on the study: The United States, Italy and Spain were the sources of the acute and convalescent COVID-19 samples.

In the original workflow: Using reference gene primer amplification, nucleated cell counts were estimated. Clones were read by immunoSEQ multiplex PCR, and TCRdb kept only the in-frame ones, dropping some. V and J calls plus clone size are reproduced from that table; the DNA served to infer D and trimming. The repertoire holds under 200,000 clones, 85% to 95% seen once, with around 0.5% in the top ten. The CDR3 runs to 12 residues. Trimming took 5 bases from V and 5 from J, leaving 8 bases between them. The V gene's germline CDR1 is MNHNS and CDR2 SASEGT. This clone was recorded once. This receptor was obtained from a middle-aged man with acute or convalescent COVID-19. The rearrangement links TRBV6-1 to TRBJ2-3; D call uncertain. The sample was peripheral blood. The CDR3 DNA reads as TGTGCCAGCAGTTCCTTAAAAGATACGCAGTATTTT. Amino acid sequence: CASSSLKDTQYF.